Reported below is one TCR beta chain. Its antigen remains undetermined. Per-base quality was not reported, and no clone a single base away is much larger than it. The germline V gene encodes CDR1 SGDLS and CDR2 YYNGEE. The V and J ends are trimmed by 0 bases and 9 bases, leaving 13 bases between them. The CDR3 runs 13 residues from the cysteine to the phenylalanine. The CDR3 DNA has 39 bases and is translated from base 1. This sample stems from a study of cytomegalovirus exposure and HLA in healthy donors (dated by TCRdb to 2017 to 2019). The study in broad terms: An earlier analysis of approximately 640 of the donors reported 276 Gb of sequence data and some 100 million unique TCR beta sequences from approximately 180 million T cells. About five DR-DQ haplotypes were handled as single units for association and clustering, since linkage in the cohort was strong. Among the approximately 400 genotyped donors, approximately 76% belonged to the genetic ancestry cluster associated with self-reported Caucasian donors. The T cell repertoires of 666 subjects were profiled by immunosequencing and related to cytomegalovirus serostatus. Among some 410 genotyped donors of the cohort, an average of about 240,000 unique TCR beta nucleotide sequences was sequenced per donor, of which about 18% were non-productive. A separate validation cohort of over 95 different subjects was used in addition to the approximately 640-subject first cohort. The aim of the study was to test whether cataloging public T cell receptors could identify signatures of past pathogen exposure. In a later genetic analysis, genome-wide SNP genotypes for about 55% of the roughly 700 donors were used, and that subset was treated as a discovery cohort. All discovery cohort repertoires had been generated on a single sequencing platform. In an earlier analysis of roughly 600 of the donors, high-throughput TCR beta sequencing was used to judge whether each TCR beta V gene segment behaved as functional or pseudogenic. The later analysis used no new phenotypic data to find candidate immune exposures, relying instead on TCR beta sequences and their occurrence across donors. Class I and class II HLA loci were covered by the typing at four-digit resolution. An early release covering 500 to 750 HLA-typed donors comprised about 300 gigabases of sequencing data and approximately 80 million unique TCR sequences. The number of typed donors differed by locus: about 620-640 for A, B, C, DRB1 and DQB1; 500 to 550 for DQA1; over 600 for DPA1; and roughly 470 for DPB1. To predict cytomegalovirus infection status, the study brought together high-throughput TCR immunosequencing, statistical association of individual TCRs with disease status, and machine learning. Donor age, sex, ethnicity and CMV serostatus were collected together with the repertoire data. A later analysis re-examined previously published TCR beta repertoires from 610 or so donors and added high-resolution HLA genotyping to investigate patterns of TCR occurrence.

The method was the immunoSEQ multiplex PCR assay. For the multiplex PCR, a mixture combining 60 forward primers for TCR Vbeta segments and 13 reverse primers for TCR Jbeta segments was used. The CDR3 region of rearranged TCR beta genes was amplified from genomic DNA with a multiplex PCR assay. The Illumina HiSeq System was used to sequence the amplified TCR beta libraries as 87-base-pair reads. The original pipeline was this. Across the 500 to 750 repertoires, a later analysis counted 60 million to 90 million unique TCR beta chains, around 10 million of which were shared by at least two donors. To remove PCR and sequencing errors, raw reads were error-corrected and collapsed into unique sequences using a nearest-neighbor algorithm that merged closely related sequences. V, D and J gene segments were assigned by aligning CDR3 sequences to IMGT reference sequences. For a sequence to be retained, a match of at least six nucleotides was required to both a V gene segment and a J gene segment. A rearrangement counted as productive if the CDR3 had no stop codons and remained in frame with V and J, and every other rearrangement counted as non-productive. CDR3 was defined according to IMGT convention as the region running from the second conserved V-encoded cysteine to the conserved J-encoded phenylalanine. The earlier analysis of about 620 of the donors excluded sequences that lacked an unambiguous match to a single V gene segment. An earlier analysis of fewer than 650 of the donors classified V segments as functional when productive rearrangements were above 56.7% and as segregating when the standard deviation between donors was above 5%. To diagnose cytomegalovirus status from the catalog of TCR beta chain sequences, a statistical classification framework was built. In a later analysis, TCR nucleotide sequences were compared against IMGT/GENE-DB human TR gene sequences so that V and J genes could be assigned. A later analysis assigned CDR3 sequences and most-parsimonious VDJ recombination scenarios with the TCRdist pipeline. A later analysis defined each TCR beta chain by its CDR3 amino acid sequence plus V-gene family, and excluded reads lacking a unique V-gene family. To address suspected cross-contamination and a sequencing artifact, a later analysis removed over 500 highly shared, low-generation-probability nucleotide sequences. In a later analysis, a clonal expansion index for each public chain was calculated from normalized within-repertoire ranks of inferred template counts. In a later analysis, generation probabilities were computed with a VDJ recombination model fitted to out-of-frame rearrangements, and the resulting probabilities were checked against IGoR. In a later analysis, hypergeometric tests were used to score TCR-TCR, TCR-HLA and TCR-CMV co-occurrence, with a repertoire-size bias correction applied to TCR pairs. A later analysis estimated false discovery rates by permuting HLA or CMV assignments 20 times. In a later analysis, co-occurring TCRs were grouped using DBSCAN, and TCRdist sequence similarity was added for clustering within HLA-allele-positive subsets. Repertoires with fewer than 30,000 or more than 120,000 public chains were left out of co-occurrence clustering, as were about 5 repertoires with anomalous nucleotide sharing. TCRdb holds this immuneACCESS table with in-frame rearrangements only. Some clones are missing; in checked studies, unresolved V genes explain under half, and the rest has no known cause. V and J calls and clone size are those listed in that table; D and trimming were worked out from the DNA. The sample table shows a few hundred thousand clones, and approximately 70% are seen once. 1.5% to 2% of the sample is in the top ten clones.

Findings and caveats that apply to the study as a whole: In a later analysis, most CMV-associated TCR beta chains were found to appear HLA-restricted, with HLA associations seemingly driven largely by CMV exposure. The study gave a list of under 200 TCR beta chains associated with cytomegalovirus. Some IMGT-functional V segments, including TRBV6-2 and TRBV6-3, could not be told apart with the 87-base-pair reads, so those segments were excluded. Compared with equally common non-associated chains, HLA-associated TCR beta chains in a later analysis were more clonally expanded and had lower generation probabilities. An association between a missense DCLRE1C variant and V-gene and J-gene trimming of TCR beta chains was found in a later genetic analysis and replicated in an independent cohort. Linkage disequilibrium might explain the correlated functional status among segregating V segments, but an unknown experimental factor could not be ruled out. In a later analysis, the rate of TCR association differed among HLA loci, with DRB1 alleles having the most associated TCRs and HLA-C alleles having the fewest. In vitro tests confirmed that a few of the cytomegalovirus-associated TCR beta chains recognize cytomegalovirus antigens. The classifier was reported to diagnose cytomegalovirus status with high specificity and sensitivity in both the original cohort and the validation cohort. An earlier analysis of approximately 540 of the donors showed that most TCR beta V segments appeared in productive rearrangements either about 87% or about 30% of the time, which broadly matched IMGT annotations. This cohort had only TCR beta chains sequenced, and the lack of alpha or paired-chain data limited which features could be detected. Across donors, most TCR sequences were observed very rarely, whereas some public TCRs were present in many individuals. Because HLA typing was unavailable for some donors at each locus, only the typed subset was used in association tests. The presence/absence analyses assumed that sequencing depth was roughly uniform across donors, and that assumption may not be true. A group of highly shared sequence variants was considered likely to be a technical artifact of the sequencing pipeline. According to a later genetic analysis, donors in an Asian-associated ancestry cluster had fewer N-insertions in productive TCRs than the roughly 670-donor mean. Assigning TCR associations to individual alleles was difficult when HLA alleles, especially DR and DQ, strongly co-occurred. According to a later analysis, parvovirus B19, influenza, CMV and Epstein-Barr virus appeared linked to several top co-occurrence clusters. A further reported finding was that TCR beta sequences accurately predicted the HLA-A and HLA-B alleles for most subjects in the first cohort. Because counts were too low, more than 15 rarely observed V segments, including chromosome 9 orphons, were left out of the earlier analysis of 587 of the donors. The authors suggested that the approach could potentially be extended to other disease states and immunological phenotypes. The only immune exposure information available for the cohort was CMV serostatus. Specific HLA alleles were associated with around 18,000 TCR beta sequences at a false discovery rate of 0.05 in a later analysis.

In total, over 600 healthy bone marrow donors made up the cohort. All cohort members were sampled while nominally healthy, although unrecorded immune exposures were likely present. The donor tested CMV seronegative and was one of the 352 seronegative cohort members. A peripheral blood sample was collected from each donor, and TCR beta sequencing was performed on peripheral blood mononuclear cells. Genomic DNA extraction from the blood cell samples was performed with the Qiagen DNeasy Blood Extraction Kit. The sequence is built from TRBV9 and TRBJ2-7; TRBD2 is a weak D gene call, 6 bases matching. The TCR was taken from a woman younger than 45 in good health and CMV-seronegative. The sample taken for sequencing was PBMCs. Here is the DNA: TGTGCCAGCAGCGTAGTGCTGGAGGGCGCGCAGTACTTC. This is translated as CASSVVLEGAQYF. The reference TRBV9 and TRBJ2-7 proteins fill in what lies around the CDR3, so the full variable domain reads DSGVTQTPKHLITATGQRVTLRCSPRSGDLSVYWYQQSLDQGLQFLIQYYNGEERAKGNILERFSAQQFPDLHSELNLSSLELGDSALYFCASSVVLEGAQYFGPGTRLTVT.